This T cell receptor beta chain was retrieved from a study of PD-L1 blockade in urothelial cancer. Generated by immunoSEQ multiplex PCR, the TCRdb table keeps only in-frame clones and is missing some. The repertoire has 70,000 to 95,000 clones, 84% of them found once; the top ten carry 2% to 2.5%. The V and J ends lost 0 bases and 7 bases respectively, with 12 bases between them. CDR3 length: 15 residues. Per the germline V gene, CDR1 is MGHRA and CDR2 is YSYEKL. Specified time point: pretreatment peripheral blood. This chain links TRBV4-1 with TRBJ1-4; D gene unclear. Sequences were derived from PBMCs, sampled around atezolizumab (anti-PD-L1) treatment. The TCR originated in a man aged 55 to 70 with urothelial cancer. The CDR3 bases are TGCGCCAGCAGCCAAGAGACGCGGATGGGTGAAAAACTGTTTTTT. Translating gives CASSQETRMGEKLFF.